This T cell receptor beta chain was identified during a study of beta chain features in type 1 diabetes. The CDR3 is 15 residues long. Germline-derived CDR1 and CDR2 are LNHNV and YYDKDF (reference sequence). The germline V and J ends were trimmed by 2 bases and 0 bases, with 10 bases remaining between them. Study-wide results and caveats: Type 1 diabetes patients had VDJ junctions that carried fewer insertions and more deletions. There was a moderate but significant shortening of TCRB CDR3s in all four CD4+ subsets of Type 1 diabetes patients.

Worth noting for this clone: What it binds is not known.

Every isolated RNA sample was fully reverse transcribed, so sequencing captured expressed TCRB transcripts. Produced via immunoSEQ multiplex PCR; TCRdb's table is partial and in-frame only. The table lists roughly 610,000 clones, roughly a sixth of them singletons. What was sequenced was naive CD4+ T cells from blood. This clonotype was obtained from a man aged 18 to 30 in good health. The chain couples TRBV15 to TRBJ1-1; D unclear. This chain's CDR3 is CATSRQSLMNTEAFF. The CDR3 nucleotides read TGTGCCACCAGCAGACAATCCCTCATGAACACTGAAGCTTTCTTT.